This entry concerns a single T cell receptor (beta chain). This record comes from a study of blood T cells in healthy people across ages. Study context: Template-switching capture recovered about one barcoded beta molecule per two T cells.

The second PCR ran about 6 to 11 cycles with a sample-barcoded 5' primer and J-beta primers. TCRdb re-called the 5' RACE reads through MiXCR, storing one row per CDR3 protein. The table has around 2 million distinct CDR3 sequences, roughly two fifths seen once; the top ten hold about 21%. The germline CDR1 and CDR2 sequences are DFQATT and SNEGSKA (reference sequence). V trimming: 3 bases; J trimming: 13 bases; junction bases outside the gene matches: 14. This CDR3 comprises 14 residues. Russia was home to the donors, healthy Caucasian individuals aged about 6 to 90. V is TRBV20-1 and J is TRBJ2-4; TRBD2 matches at 8 bases. Sequenced: blood. This clonotype was obtained from a human donor in good health. CDR3 amino acids: CSASSGVTYNEQYF. The CDR3 DNA reads as TGCAGTGCTAGTAGCGGGGTGACCTACAATGAGCAGTACTTC.